These 26 T cell receptor beta chains were all obtained from the same sample, sequenced in a study of cytomegalovirus exposure and HLA in healthy donors. Researchers ran the PCR with 60 Vbeta and 13 Jbeta primers. Sequencing was performed with immunoSEQ multiplex PCR; in TCRdb, only in-frame clones are kept and a portion is missing. The data hold approximately 160,000 clones, with around 76% observed a single time. Sequencing used PBMCs. These receptors all stem from a girl aged 5-17 years in good health and CMV-seropositive.

This rearrangement joins TRBV7-8 to TRBJ2-1; 9 bases agree with TRBD1. V dropped 5 bases and J dropped 5; count of bases not matched to a gene: 7. Germline-derived CDR1 and CDR2 are SGHVS and FQNEAQ. This CDR3 spans 15 amino acids. CDR3 amino acids: CASSGRTGDHNEQFF. Written as DNA, the CDR3 is TGTGCCAGCAGCGGCAGGACAGGGGATCACAATGAGCAGTTCTTC.

The J gene is TRBJ2-4, the V gene TRBV2, with 11 positions matching TRBD2. V lost 4 bases, J lost 6 bases, and 26 bases stayed unmatched. CDR1 SNHLY and CDR2 FYNNEI come from the germline V gene. The CDR3 has 22 amino acids. CDR3 protein: CASSASLSASGGYFQWGNIQYF. The DNA for the CDR3 is TGTGCCAGCAGTGCATCTTTGTCGGCTAGCGGGGGGTACTTCCAATGGGGAAACATTCAGTACTTC.

This clone was counted between two and nine times. A read error may account for a junction end that differs from germline. The chain combines TRBV29-1 with TRBJ2-7; the match to TRBD2 covers 14 bases. This CDR3 spans 13 amino acids. The germline gives CDR1 SQVTM, CDR2 ANQGSEA. The DNA for the CDR3 is TGCAGCGCAAGACTAGCGGGGGGGTACGTGCAGTACTTC. It translates to CSARLAGGYVQYF.

There are a few counts of this clone. The CDR3 sequence: CASSLGTSPETQYF. The CDR3, as DNA: TGTGCCAGCAGCTTGGGGACTAGTCCAGAGACCCAGTACTTC. This chain joins TRBV5-4 and TRBJ2-5, with 7 bases lining up with TRBD2. CDR3 size: 14 residues. The V segment lost 0 bases and the J segment 4 bases; nucleotides outside the gene matches: 3. The V gene's germline CDR1 is SGHNT and CDR2 YYREEE (reference sequence).

V gene TRBV27 combines with J gene TRBJ1-2; 8 bases agree with TRBD1. Germline V gene lookup returns CDR1 MNHEY and CDR2 SMNVEV (reference sequence). This CDR3 has 15 amino acids. V lost 6 bases, J lost 4 bases, and 10 bases stayed unmatched. CDR3 sequence (DNA): TGTGCCAGCAGCTCAGGACAGGGAGGGATCTATGGCTACACCTTC. Translated, it gives CASSSGQGGIYGYTF.

The V and J genes are TRBV4-1 and TRBJ1-1; unclear D gene. The germline V and J ends were trimmed by 0 bases and 0 bases, with 11 bases remaining between them. Germline V gene lookup returns CDR1 MGHRA and CDR2 YSYEKL. This CDR3 has 16 residues. The CDR3 region is CASSQDRGLMNTEAFF. The CDR3 DNA reads as TGCGCCAGCAGCCAAGACCGAGGGTTAATGAACACTGAAGCTTTCTTT.

This clone showed up just once. The chain employs TRBV19 and TRBJ1-4, with D hard to call. This CDR3 contains 10 residues. Germline V gene data show CDR1 as LNHDA and CDR2 as SQIVND (reference sequence). The V and J ends lost 5 bases and 8 bases respectively, with 3 bases between them. The CDR3 region has the DNA TGTGCCAGTAGTGGCGAAAAACTGTTTTTT. It translates to CASSGEKLFF.

This chain joins TRBV28 and TRBJ1-1, with D possibly matching TRBD1 (5 bases). V lost 3 bases and J lost 0, with 11 bases in between. The CDR3 has 15 amino acids. CDR1 and CDR2 (germline): MDHEN, SYDVKM. CDR3 protein: CASSFYRSLNTEAFF. CDR3 DNA sequence: TGTGCCAGCAGTTTTTACAGGAGCTTGAACACTGAAGCTTTCTTT.

V is TRBV5-4 and J is TRBJ1-5; TRBD1 might be the D (5 bases). V gave up 0 bases and J gave up 7 bases, with 11 bases separating them. CDR1 and CDR2 from the germline V gene are SGHNT and YYREEE (reference sequence). The CDR3 runs 14 residues. This CDR3 reads CASSLAGKGQPQHF. CDR3 sequence (DNA): TGTGCCAGCAGCTTGGCTGGAAAGGGGCAGCCCCAGCATTTT. The complete variable domain, with remaining parts taken from reference TRBV5-4 and TRBJ1-5, reads ETGVTQSPTHLIKTRGQQVTLRCSSQSGHNTVSWYQQALGQGPQFIFQYYREEENGRGNFPPRFSGLQFPNYSSELNVNALELDDSALYLCASSLAGKGQPQHFGDGTRLSIL.

A few counts support this clone. The CDR3 sequence: CASSQDRYSSYEQYF. CDR3 nucleotides: TGCGCCAGCAGCCAAGATCGGTACAGCTCCTACGAGCAGTACTTC. The chain employs TRBV4-3 and TRBJ2-7; no clear D. There are 15 residues in the CDR3. V was shortened by 0 bases and J by 0 bases, with 9 bases between the two germline ends. Germline CDR1 LGHNA, CDR2 YSLEER.

The chain recombines TRBV15 with TRBJ2-5; D might be TRBD1 (8 bases). The CDR3 totals 16 residues. Trimming left V 0 bases short and J 6 bases short, with 17 bases between. CDR1 and CDR2 from the germline V gene are LNHNV and YYDKDF (reference sequence). The CDR3 region has the DNA TGTGCCACCAGCAGAGAACACAGGGGGGGGATAAAGACCCAGTACTTC. This translates into CATSREHRGGIKTQYF.

The genes are TRBV4-3 and TRBJ2-7; no firm D call. Germline assignment: CDR1 LGHNA and CDR2 YSLEER. The CDR3 consists of 16 residues. Trimming took off 0 bases at V and 1 base at J, with 13 bases between the two ends. The chain's CDR3 is CASSQDILAESYEQYF. Written as DNA, the CDR3 is TGCGCCAGCAGCCAAGATATCTTGGCAGAATCCTACGAGCAGTACTTC.

V usage is TRBV28 and J usage is TRBJ1-6; no firm D call. Germline V lookup: CDR1 MDHEN, CDR2 SYDVKM. Trimming pared 8 bases from V and 9 bases from J, leaving 17 bases between. The length of the CDR3 is 14 residues. The CDR3 protein is CASVSLKHLSPLHF. The CDR3 nucleotides are TGTGCCAGCGTTTCCCTAAAGCACCTTTCACCCCTCCACTTT.

The chain carries TRBV5-6 and TRBJ2-3; possibly TRBD1 for D (6 bases). This CDR3 spans 15 amino acids. Germline-derived CDR1 and CDR2 are SGHDT and YYEEEE. The V and J ends lost 6 bases and 1 base respectively, with 15 bases between them. This chain's CDR3 is CASTLFGQRTDTQYF. The CDR3 region has the DNA TGTGCCAGCACCCTTTTTGGACAGCGCACAGATACGCAGTATTTT.

This clone appeared once. The CDR3 coding sequence is TGTGCCAGTAGTGCCGGGACGGGGGGGAGCTATGGCTACACCTTC. It codes for CASSAGTGGSYGYTF. The chain combines TRBV19 with TRBJ1-2; the D gene is possibly TRBD1 (5 bases). The V gene lost 5 bases and the J gene lost 4 bases, with 17 bases spanning the gap. The CDR3 extends over 15 amino acids. The germline CDR1 and CDR2 sequences are LNHDA and SQIVND (reference sequence).

This chain links TRBV10-3 with TRBJ2-7, with D possibly matching TRBD1 (7 bases). The CDR3 loop spans 16 amino acids. CDR1 and CDR2 (germline): ENHRY, SYGVKD. V lost 3 bases and J lost 0, with 15 bases in between. The CDR3 loop reads CAISDLRQGGSYEQYF. In nucleotides, the CDR3 is TGTGCCATCAGTGACCTAAGGCAGGGGGGCTCCTACGAGCAGTACTTC.

The V and J genes are TRBV11-2 and TRBJ1-1; 9 bases map to TRBD1. The CDR3 consists of 18 residues. Losses at the gene ends were 6 bases for V and 4 bases for J; bases not matched to a gene: 18. Germline-derived CDR1 and CDR2 are SGHAT and FQNNGV. Written as DNA, the CDR3 is TGTGCCAGCAGTCCCTTTCCCCTGGACAGGGGACAGGGCACTGAAGCTTTCTTT. It encodes CASSPFPLDRGQGTEAFF.

The chain couples TRBV6-5 to TRBJ1-2; a weak D match, TRBD1 (5 bases). CDR1 is MNHEY and CDR2 is SVGAGI in the germline V gene. Trimming left V 6 bases short and J 8 bases short, with 19 bases between. The CDR3 is 14 residues long. The CDR3 DNA is TGTGCCAGCAGAAGGACTCTACCCGGGGGAGGCTACACCTTC. Protein sequence: CASRRTLPGGGYTF.

This sequence joins TRBV18 and TRBJ2-7; TRBD1 is a possible D gene (6 bases). CDR1 KGHSH and CDR2 LQKENI come from the germline V gene. The CDR3 length is 12 residues. Trimming took off 3 bases at V and 7 bases at J, with 10 bases between the two ends. The CDR3 bases are TGTGCCAGCTCACCCCGCAGGGGTGAGCAGTACTTC. The encoded protein is CASSPRRGEQYF.

V is TRBV2 and J is TRBJ2-5; D may be TRBD2 (5 bases). The length of the CDR3 is 15 residues. Per germline, CDR1 SNHLY and CDR2 FYNNEI. With 3 bases removed from V and 0 bases from J, the gap between germline ends came to 11 bases. The CDR3 nucleotides read TGTGCCAGCAGTGACCCCGGGAAAAACCAAGAGACCCAGTACTTC. Its translation is CASSDPGKNQETQYF.

The rearrangement links TRBV29-1 to TRBJ2-5; no definite D call. The CDR3 consists of 11 residues. V lost 6 bases to trimming and J lost 5 bases, with 10 bases between them. Germline V gene data show CDR1 as SQVTM and CDR2 as ANQGSEA. The CDR3 spells CSVAPPETQYF. CDR3 nucleotides: TGCAGCGTCGCGCCCCCCGAGACCCAGTACTTC.

The CDR3 region is CASSLSGSETQYF. The CDR3 region has the DNA TGTGCCAGCAGCTTATCAGGAAGTGAGACCCAGTACTTC. The chain has TRBV5-5 and TRBJ2-5; D remains unclear. Per the germline V gene, CDR1 is SGHKS and CDR2 is YYEKEE (reference sequence). The CDR3 covers 13 residues. Trimming took off 2 bases at V and 5 bases at J, with 10 bases between the two ends.

This clone occurred a few times. The chain couples TRBV28 to TRBJ2-7; TRBD1 aligns across 8 bases. Germline assignment: CDR1 MDHEN and CDR2 SYDVKM. J lost 3 bases, V lost 6 bases, and 10 bases had no gene match. The CDR3 runs 15 residues. CDR3 in DNA: TGTGCCAGCAGCTTGACTACAGGGGGTAGCTACGAGCAGTACTTC. Protein: CASSLTTGGSYEQYF.

The chain employs TRBV28 and TRBJ2-2; no clear D gene. CDR3 length equals 10 residues. The germline CDR1 and CDR2 sequences are MDHEN and SYDVKM. V lost 7 bases and J 6 bases, leaving 3 bases between the germline ends. CDR3 loop: CASTAGELFF. The DNA of the CDR3 is TGTGCCAGCACCGCCGGGGAGCTGTTTTTT.

This rearrangement joins TRBV28 to TRBJ1-4; 7 nucleotides line up with TRBD1. Germline lookup yields CDR1 MDHEN and CDR2 SYDVKM. The CDR3 runs 15 residues. V lost 3 bases and J lost 8; bases outside the gene matches: 9. CDR3 sequence reads: CASSFSDRAEEKLFF. The DNA of the CDR3 is TGTGCCAGCAGTTTTTCTGACAGGGCGGAAGAAAAACTGTTTTTT.

This rearrangement joins TRBV11-1 to TRBJ2-5; TRBD2 agrees at 8 bases. The CDR3 length is 14 residues. Unmatched junction bases numbered 2, after V lost 1 base and J lost 4 bases. The germline CDR1 and CDR2 sequences are SGHAT and FQDESV (reference sequence). The CDR3 DNA reads TGTGCCAGCAGCTTAGTCCTAGCGGGAGAGACCCAGTACTTC. It is translated as CASSLVLAGETQYF. The entire variable domain, with the rest obtained from reference TRBV11-1 and TRBJ2-5, is as follows: EAEVAQSPRYKITEKSQAVAFWCDPISGHATLYWYRQILGQGPELLVQFQDESVVDDSQLPKDRFSAERLKGVDSTLKIQPAELGDSAMYLCASSLVLAGETQYFGPGTRLLVL.